This passage covers 2 T cell receptor beta chains from one sample sequenced in a study of T cell responses to AZD1222 COVID-19 vaccine. Data came from immunoSEQ multiplex PCR; TCRdb stores just in-frame clones and leaves some out. The data show tens of thousands of clones, 75% to 90% seen once. The sample consisted of peripheral blood, taken 28 days after the second AZD1222 dose. The receptor set was obtained from an adult who received the AZD1222 COVID-19 vaccine.

The chain combines TRBV28 with TRBJ1-3; 8 bases line up with TRBD1. Germline CDR1 reads MDHEN; CDR2 reads SYDVKM. V gave up 2 bases and J gave up 0 bases; unmatched junction bases: 12. This CDR3 has 19 residues. The CDR3, as DNA: TGTGCCAGCAGTTTACTTTATTTAGGACAGGGCTACTCTGGAAACACCATATATTTT. Translating gives CASSLLYLGQGYSGNTIYF. Full variable domain (outside the CDR3, taken from reference TRBV28 and TRBJ1-3): DVKVTQSSRYLVKRTGEKVFLECVQDMDHENMFWYRQDPGLGLRLIYFSYDVKMKEKGDIPEGYSVSREKKERFSLILESASTNQTSMYLCASSLLYLGQGYSGNTIYFGEGSWLTVV.

The chain joins TRBV6-5 to TRBJ1-4; TRBD1 agrees at 7 bases. With 8 bases clipped from V and 2 bases from J, the junction kept 5 bases outside the gene matches. Germline V gives CDR1 MNHEY, CDR2 SVGAGI. The CDR3 is made up of 14 amino acids. The CDR3 protein is CASLDRATNEKLFF. CDR3 nucleotide sequence: TGTGCCAGCCTCGACAGGGCTACTAATGAAAAACTGTTTTTT.